The following is a T cell receptor (beta chain) sequence with its context. Antigen unknown. The entry originates in a study of beta chain features in type 1 diabetes. Overall study context: Researchers looked at over 100,000,000 sorted cells across all samples. Findings and caveats of the study: Type 1 diabetes patients had VDJ junctions that carried fewer insertions and more deletions. TCRB rearrangement may or may not be influenced by HLA type; here this remained unresolved.

This CDR3 comprises 15 residues. Germline loops: CDR1 MDHEN, CDR2 SYDVKM. V dropped 1 base and J dropped 7 bases, with 16 bases sitting between them. The authors reverse transcribed all of the isolated RNA, so sequencing captured expressed TCRB transcripts. Naive, central memory and regulatory T cell samples came to a mean of roughly 4 million reads. Libraries were prepared by immunoSEQ multiplex PCR; TCRdb keeps only in-frame clonotypes and omits some of them. The sample contains 240,000 or so clones, 68% of which appear only once. The specimen was naive CD4+ T cells from blood. This receptor was obtained from a young man in good health. This sequence joins TRBV28 and TRBJ2-5; possible D gene TRBD2, 6 bases. The CDR3 bases are TGTGCCAGCAGTTTATCCCCTTGGACCGGGGGGACCCAGTACTTC. Translation gives CASSLSPWTGGTQYF.